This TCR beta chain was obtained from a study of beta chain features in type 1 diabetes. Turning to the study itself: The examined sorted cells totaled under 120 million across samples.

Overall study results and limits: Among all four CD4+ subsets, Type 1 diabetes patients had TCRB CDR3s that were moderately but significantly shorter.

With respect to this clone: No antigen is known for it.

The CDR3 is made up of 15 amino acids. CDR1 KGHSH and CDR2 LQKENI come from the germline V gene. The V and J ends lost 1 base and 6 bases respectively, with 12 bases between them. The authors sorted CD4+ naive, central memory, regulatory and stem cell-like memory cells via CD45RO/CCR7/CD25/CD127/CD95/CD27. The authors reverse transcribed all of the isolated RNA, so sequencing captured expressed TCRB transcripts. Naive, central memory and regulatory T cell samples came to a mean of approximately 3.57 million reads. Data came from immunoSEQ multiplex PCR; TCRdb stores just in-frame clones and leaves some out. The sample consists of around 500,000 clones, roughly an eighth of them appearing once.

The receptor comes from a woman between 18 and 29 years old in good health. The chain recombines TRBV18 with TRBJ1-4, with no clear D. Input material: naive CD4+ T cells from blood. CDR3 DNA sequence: TGTGCCAGCTCACCACGTCTGGACGGATATGAAAAACTGTTTTTT. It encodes CASSPRLDGYEKLFF.